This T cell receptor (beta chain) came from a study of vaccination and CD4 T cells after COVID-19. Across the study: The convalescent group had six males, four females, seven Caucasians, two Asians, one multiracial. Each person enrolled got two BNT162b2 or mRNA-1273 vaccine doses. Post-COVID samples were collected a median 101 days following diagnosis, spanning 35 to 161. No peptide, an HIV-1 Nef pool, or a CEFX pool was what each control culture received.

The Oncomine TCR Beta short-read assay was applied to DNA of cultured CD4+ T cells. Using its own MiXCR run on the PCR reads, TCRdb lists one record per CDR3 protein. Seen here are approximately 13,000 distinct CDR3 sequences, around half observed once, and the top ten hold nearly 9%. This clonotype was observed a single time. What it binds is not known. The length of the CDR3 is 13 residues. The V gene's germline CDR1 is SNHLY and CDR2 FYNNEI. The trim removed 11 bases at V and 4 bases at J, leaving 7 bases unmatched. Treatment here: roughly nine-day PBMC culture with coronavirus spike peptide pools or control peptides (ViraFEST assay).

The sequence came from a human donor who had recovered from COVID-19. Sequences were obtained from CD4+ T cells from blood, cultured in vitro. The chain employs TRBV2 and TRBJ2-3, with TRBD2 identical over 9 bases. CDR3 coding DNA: TGTGCCGGAGGGACTAGCTTTGCAGATACGCAGTATTTT. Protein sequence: CAGGTSFADTQYF.